The source of this T cell receptor beta chain is a study of Ad26.COV2.S vaccination and SARS-CoV-2 variants. Looking at the study overall: Donor got 5x10^10 or 1x10^11 viral particles of Ad26.COV2.S.

Worth noting for this clone: Its antigen remains unknown.

Sequencing was performed with immunoSEQ multiplex PCR; in TCRdb, only in-frame clones are kept and a portion is missing. The repertoire holds about 250,000 clones, around 87% seen once, with under 4% in the top ten. Study results and caveats: Researchers cautioned that TCR breadth and depth analyses may have underestimated total T cell responses. Spike-specific TCR breadth ran higher among vaccine recipients than placebo recipients.

As to treatment: roughly 18 received Ad26.COV2.S at low or high dose, single or two shots; several received placebo; per-sample allocation not given. Specimen acquisition occurred on day 63 following the initial vaccine or placebo injection. Sample: peripheral blood, taken in a trial of Ad26.COV2.S vaccine versus placebo. This receptor was identified in a person aged 18 to 59 who received the Ad26.COV2.S COVID-19 vaccine or a placebo.

The CDR3 region is CASRDDRGDEKLFF. The CDR3 coding sequence is TGTGCCAGCAGGGACGACAGGGGGGATGAAAAACTGTTTTTT. The rearrangement joins TRBV6-5 to TRBJ1-4, with 9 bases identical to TRBD1. Germline V gene data show CDR1 as MNHEY and CDR2 as SVGAGI. The CDR3 has 14 amino acids. J lost 6 bases, V lost 6 bases, and 5 bases had no gene match.